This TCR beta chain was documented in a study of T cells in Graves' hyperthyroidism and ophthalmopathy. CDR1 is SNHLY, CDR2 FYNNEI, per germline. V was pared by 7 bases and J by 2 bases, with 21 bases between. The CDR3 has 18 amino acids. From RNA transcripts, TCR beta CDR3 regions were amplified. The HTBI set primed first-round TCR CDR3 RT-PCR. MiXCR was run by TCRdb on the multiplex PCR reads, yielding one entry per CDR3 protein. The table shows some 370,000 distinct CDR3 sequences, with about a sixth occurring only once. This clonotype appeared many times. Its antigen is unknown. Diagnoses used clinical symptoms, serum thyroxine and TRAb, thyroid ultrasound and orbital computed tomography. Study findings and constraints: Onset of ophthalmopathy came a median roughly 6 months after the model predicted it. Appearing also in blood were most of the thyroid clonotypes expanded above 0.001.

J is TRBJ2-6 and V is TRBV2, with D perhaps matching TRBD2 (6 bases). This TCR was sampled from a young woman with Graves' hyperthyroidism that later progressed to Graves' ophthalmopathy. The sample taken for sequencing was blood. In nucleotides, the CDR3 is TGTGCCAGCAACGCTCCGATGGGGAGGCTCCCTGGGGCCAACGTCCTGACTTTC. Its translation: CASNAPMGRLPGANVLTF.